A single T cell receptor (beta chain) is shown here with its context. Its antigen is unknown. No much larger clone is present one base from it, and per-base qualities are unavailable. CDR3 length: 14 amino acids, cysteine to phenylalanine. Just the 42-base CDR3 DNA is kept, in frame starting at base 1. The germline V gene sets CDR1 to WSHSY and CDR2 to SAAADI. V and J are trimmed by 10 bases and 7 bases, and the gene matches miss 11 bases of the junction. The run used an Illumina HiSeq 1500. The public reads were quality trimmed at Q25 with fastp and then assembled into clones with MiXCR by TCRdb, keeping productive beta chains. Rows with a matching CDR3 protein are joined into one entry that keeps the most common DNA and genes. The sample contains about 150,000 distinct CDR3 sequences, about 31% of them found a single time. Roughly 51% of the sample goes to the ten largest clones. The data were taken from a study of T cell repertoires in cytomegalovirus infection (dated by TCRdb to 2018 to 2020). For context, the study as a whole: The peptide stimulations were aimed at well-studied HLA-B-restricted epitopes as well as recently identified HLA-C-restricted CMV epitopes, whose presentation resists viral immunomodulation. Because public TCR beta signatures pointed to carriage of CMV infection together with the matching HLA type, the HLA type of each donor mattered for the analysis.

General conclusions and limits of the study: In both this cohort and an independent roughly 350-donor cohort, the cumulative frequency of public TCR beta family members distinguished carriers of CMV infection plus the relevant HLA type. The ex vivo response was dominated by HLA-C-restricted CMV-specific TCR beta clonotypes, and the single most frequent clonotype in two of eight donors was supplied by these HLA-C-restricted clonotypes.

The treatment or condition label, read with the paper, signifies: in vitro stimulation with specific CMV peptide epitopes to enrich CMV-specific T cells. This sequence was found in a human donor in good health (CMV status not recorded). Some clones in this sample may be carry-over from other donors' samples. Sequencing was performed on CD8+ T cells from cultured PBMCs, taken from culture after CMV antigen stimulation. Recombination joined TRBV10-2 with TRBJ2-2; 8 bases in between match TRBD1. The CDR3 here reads CATQGDRTIGELFF. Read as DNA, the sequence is TGCGCCACCCAGGGGGACAGGACGATCGGGGAGCTGTTTTTT.